One and the same sample provided the 5 T cell receptor beta chains below, sequenced in a study of blood T cells in healthy people across ages. The second PCR ran about 6 to 12 cycles with a sample-barcoded 5' primer and J-beta primers. TCRdb reanalysed the 5' RACE reads using MiXCR and keeps one entry per CDR3 protein. The sample carries some 1.6 million distinct CDR3 sequences, approximately 32% recorded once. The sequencing input was blood. Receptor source: a woman under 40 in good health.

This clonotype was picked up a small number of times. The CDR3 protein is CASSGGQDNSPLHF. CDR3 bases: TGTGCCAGCAGCGGGGGACAGGATAATTCACCCCTCCACTTT. V usage is TRBV12-3 or TRBV12-4 and J usage is TRBJ1-6; 8 nucleotides line up with TRBD1. The CDR3 extends over 14 amino acids. V lost 6 bases and J lost 5; bases outside the gene matches: 3.

This clonotype was counted between two and nine times. The rearrangement joins TRBV7-2 to TRBJ2-1; D is undetermined. This CDR3 comprises 13 residues. Germline V gene sequence: CDR1 SGHTA, CDR2 FQGNSA. V was trimmed by 3 bases and J by 6 bases, leaving 9 bases between them. The CDR3 reads CASSFMGSNEQFF. DNA for the CDR3: TGTGCCAGCAGCTTTATGGGAAGCAATGAGCAGTTCTTC.

The chain uses TRBV30 and TRBJ1-5; D call uncertain. The V end was cut by 1 base, the J end by 3 bases, with 10 bases between. Germline CDR1 and CDR2: GTSNPN and SVGIG (reference sequence). The CDR3 sequence is 14 residues long. CDR3 region: CAWSADTSNQPQHF. The CDR3 DNA sequence: TGTGCCTGGAGTGCGGATACTTCCAATCAGCCCCAGCATTTT.

V gene TRBV27 combines with J gene TRBJ1-2, with 8 bases lining up with TRBD1. The CDR3 has 15 residues. CDR1 and CDR2 (germline): MNHEY, SMNVEV (reference sequence). Unmatched junction bases numbered 9, after V lost 6 bases and J lost 3 bases. CDR3: CASSPRGQAYYGYTF. The CDR3 DNA sequence: TGTGCCAGCAGCCCGAGGGGACAGGCCTACTATGGCTACACCTTC.

To note about this clonotype: The conserved phenylalanine or tryptophan is not found at the CDR3 terminus, so this likely reflects a read error. The DNA is left out, because the CDR3 cannot be placed on it with certainty; the CDR3 is given as TCRdb lists it. This sequence joins TRBV21-1 and TRBJ2-1; TRBD1 reflects the table's D call only, with no check against the DNA. TRBV21-1 is shown as a pseudogene. From its first to its last residue, the CDR3 has 19 amino acids. The chain's CDR3 is CAIPGDRYSYKLPTMSSSS.